This TCR beta chain was retrieved from a study of a mutant IDH1 vaccine in newly diagnosed glioma. At the level of the study: Before enrollment, patients got radiotherapy alone, temozolomide alone, or mostly the combination.

Notes on the study in general: Patients showed vaccine-induced immune responses at a rate of 90% to 95%. The authors found pseudoprogression apparently unrelated to changes in top peripheral T cell clonotypes.

The germline CDR1 and CDR2 sequences are SGHDT and YYEEEE. This CDR3 region has 14 residues. The V end was cut by 5 bases, the J end by 4 bases, with 13 bases between. With regard to this clone: The antigen is undetermined.

Generated by immunoSEQ multiplex PCR, the TCRdb table keeps only in-frame clones and is missing some. The sample lists approximately 54,000 clones, approximately 78% occurring once. The time point denotes: baseline, week 1 (first vaccination visit). The treatment: pre-vaccination baseline after standard-of-care therapy. The chain carries TRBV5-6 and TRBJ1-3; no clear D. This clonotype was sampled from a man younger than 35 with glioma. The specimen comprised PBMCs, sampled from a glioma patient treated with radiotherapy, temozolomide or both. CDR3 in amino acids: CASRRLEPGNTIYF. The CDR3 bases are TGTGCCAGCAGACGACTGGAACCCGGAAACACCATATATTTT.